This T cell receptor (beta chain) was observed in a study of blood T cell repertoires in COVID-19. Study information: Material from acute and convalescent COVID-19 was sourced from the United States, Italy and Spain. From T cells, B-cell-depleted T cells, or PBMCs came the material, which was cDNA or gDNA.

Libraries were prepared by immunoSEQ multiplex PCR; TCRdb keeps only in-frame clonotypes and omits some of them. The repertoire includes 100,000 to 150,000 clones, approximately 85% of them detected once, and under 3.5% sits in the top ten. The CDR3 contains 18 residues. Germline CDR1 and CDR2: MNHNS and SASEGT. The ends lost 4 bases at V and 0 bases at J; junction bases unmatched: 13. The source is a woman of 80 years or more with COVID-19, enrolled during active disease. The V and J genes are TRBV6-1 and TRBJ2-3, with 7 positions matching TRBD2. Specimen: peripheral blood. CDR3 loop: CASSVREGEGLSTDTQYF. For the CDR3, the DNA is TGTGCCAGCAGTGTTAGGGAGGGTGAGGGGCTTAGCACAGATACGCAGTATTTT.